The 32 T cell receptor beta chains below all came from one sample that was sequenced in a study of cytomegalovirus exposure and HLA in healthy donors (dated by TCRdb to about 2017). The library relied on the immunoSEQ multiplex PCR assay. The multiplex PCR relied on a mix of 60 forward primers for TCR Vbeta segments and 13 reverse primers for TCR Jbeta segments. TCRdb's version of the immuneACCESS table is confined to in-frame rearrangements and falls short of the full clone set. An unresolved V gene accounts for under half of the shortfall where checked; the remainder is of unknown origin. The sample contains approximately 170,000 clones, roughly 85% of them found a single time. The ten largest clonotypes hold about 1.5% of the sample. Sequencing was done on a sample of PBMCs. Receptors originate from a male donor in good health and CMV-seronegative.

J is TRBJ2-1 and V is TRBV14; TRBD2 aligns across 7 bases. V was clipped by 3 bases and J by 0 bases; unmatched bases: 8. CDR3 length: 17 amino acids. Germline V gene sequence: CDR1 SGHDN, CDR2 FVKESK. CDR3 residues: CASSQVIPGGSYNEQFF. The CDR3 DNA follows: TGTGCCAGCAGCCAGGTGATCCCGGGAGGCTCCTACAATGAGCAGTTCTTC. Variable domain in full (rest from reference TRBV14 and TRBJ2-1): EAGVTQFPSHSVIEKGQTVTLRCDPISGHDNLYWYRRVMGKEIKFLLHFVKESKQDESGMPNNRFLAERTGGTYSTLKVQPAELEDSGVYFCASSQVIPGGSYNEQFFGPGTRLTVL.

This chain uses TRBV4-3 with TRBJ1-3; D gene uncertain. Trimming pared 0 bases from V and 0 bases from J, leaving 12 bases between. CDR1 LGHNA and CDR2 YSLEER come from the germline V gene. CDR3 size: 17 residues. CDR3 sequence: CASSQDVAASSGNTIYF. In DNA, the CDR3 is TGCGCCAGCAGCCAAGACGTAGCAGCGAGCTCTGGAAACACCATATATTTT.

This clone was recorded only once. Here the CDR3 reads CASSLGGTGIYGYTF. The DNA of the CDR3 is TGTGCCAGCAGCTTAGGGGGGACAGGGATCTATGGCTACACCTTC. The genes are TRBV7-9 and TRBJ1-2; 9 bases align to TRBD1. CDR1 is SEHNR, CDR2 FQNEAQ, per germline (reference sequence). The CDR3 contains 15 residues. V lost 1 base and J lost 4; bases outside the gene matches: 4.

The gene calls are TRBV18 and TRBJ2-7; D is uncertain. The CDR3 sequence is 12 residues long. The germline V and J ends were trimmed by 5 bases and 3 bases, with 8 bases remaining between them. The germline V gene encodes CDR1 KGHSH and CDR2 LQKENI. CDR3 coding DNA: TGTGCCAGCTCAGCTACTGACTACGAGCAGTACTTC. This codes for CASSATDYEQYF.

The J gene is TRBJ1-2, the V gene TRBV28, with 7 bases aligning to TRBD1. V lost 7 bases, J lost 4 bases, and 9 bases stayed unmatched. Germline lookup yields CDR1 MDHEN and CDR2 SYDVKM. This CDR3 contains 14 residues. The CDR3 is CASTVGGTVYGYTF. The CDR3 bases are TGTGCCAGCACCGTCGGAGGGACAGTCTATGGCTACACCTTC.

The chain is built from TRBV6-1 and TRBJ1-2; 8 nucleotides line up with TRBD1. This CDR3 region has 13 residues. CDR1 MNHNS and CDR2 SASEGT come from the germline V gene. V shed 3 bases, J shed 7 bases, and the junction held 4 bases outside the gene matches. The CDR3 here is CASSDWTGLGYTF. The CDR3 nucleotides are TGTGCCAGCAGTGATTGGACAGGGCTTGGCTACACCTTC.

The DNA for the CDR3 is TGTGCCAGCAGCTTGACGACTGGGACAGGTGGCTACACCTTC. It is translated as CASSLTTGTGGYTF. V gene TRBV5-6 combines with J gene TRBJ1-2; 8 bases agree with TRBD1. The V gene's germline CDR1 is SGHDT and CDR2 YYEEEE. The CDR3 extends over 14 amino acids. Unmatched junction bases numbered 6, after V lost 1 base and J lost 7 bases.

The CDR3 loop reads CASSLGPGQGTEAFF. In DNA form, the CDR3 reads TGTGCCAGCAGCTTAGGCCCGGGTCAGGGCACTGAAGCTTTCTTT. The chain combines TRBV9 with TRBJ1-1, with D perhaps matching TRBD1 (5 bases). Germline V CDR1 and CDR2: SGDLS, YYNGEE. Trimming stripped 4 bases from V and 4 bases from J, with 17 bases between. The CDR3 loop spans 15 amino acids.

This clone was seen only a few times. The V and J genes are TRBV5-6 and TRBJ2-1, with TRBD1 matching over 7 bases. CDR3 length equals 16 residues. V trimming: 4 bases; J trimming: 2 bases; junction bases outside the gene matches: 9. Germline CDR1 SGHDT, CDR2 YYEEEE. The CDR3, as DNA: TGTGCCAGCAGCGCCATACAGGGGTTCACCTACAATGAGCAGTTCTTC. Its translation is CASSAIQGFTYNEQFF. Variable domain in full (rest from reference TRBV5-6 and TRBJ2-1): DAGVTQSPTHLIKTRGQQVTLRCSPKSGHDTVSWYQQALGQGPQFIFQYYEEEERQRGNFPDRFSGHQFPNYSSELNVNALLLGDSALYLCASSAIQGFTYNEQFFGPGTRLTVL.

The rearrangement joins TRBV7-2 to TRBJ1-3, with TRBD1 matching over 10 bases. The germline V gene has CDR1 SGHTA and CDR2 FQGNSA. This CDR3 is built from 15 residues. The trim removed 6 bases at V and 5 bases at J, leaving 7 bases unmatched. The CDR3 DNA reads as TGTGCCAGCAGAGAGACAGGGGGCTTCAGAAACACCATATATTTT. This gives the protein CASRETGGFRNTIYF.

The CDR3 is CASSLLDRGNSPLHF. The CDR3, as DNA: TGTGCCAGCAGCTTACTGGACAGGGGTAATTCACCCCTCCACTTT. The chain is built from TRBV7-9 and TRBJ1-6; the match to TRBD1 covers 9 bases. This CDR3 region has 15 residues. J was trimmed by 6 bases and V by 2 bases; bases with no gene match: 2. From germline, CDR1 is SEHNR and CDR2 FQNEAQ (reference sequence).

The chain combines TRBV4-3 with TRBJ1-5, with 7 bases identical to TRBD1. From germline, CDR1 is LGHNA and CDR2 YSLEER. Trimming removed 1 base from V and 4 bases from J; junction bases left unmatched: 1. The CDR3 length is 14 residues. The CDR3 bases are TGCGCCAGCAGCCAAGCAGGGGGTAATCAGCCCCAGCATTTT. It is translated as CASSQAGGNQPQHF.

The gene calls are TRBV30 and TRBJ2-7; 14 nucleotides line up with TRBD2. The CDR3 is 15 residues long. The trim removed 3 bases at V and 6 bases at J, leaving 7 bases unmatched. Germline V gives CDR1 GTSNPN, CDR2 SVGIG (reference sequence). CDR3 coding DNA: TGTGCCTGGAGCCCTAAGACTAGCGGGAGGGGCGAGCAGTACTTC. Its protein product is CAWSPKTSGRGEQYF.

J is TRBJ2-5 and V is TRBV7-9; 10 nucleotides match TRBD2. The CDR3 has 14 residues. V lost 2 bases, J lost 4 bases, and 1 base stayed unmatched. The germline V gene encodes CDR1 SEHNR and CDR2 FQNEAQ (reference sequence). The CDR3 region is CASSLLAGVETQYF. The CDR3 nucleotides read TGTGCCAGCAGCTTACTAGCGGGAGTAGAGACCCAGTACTTC.

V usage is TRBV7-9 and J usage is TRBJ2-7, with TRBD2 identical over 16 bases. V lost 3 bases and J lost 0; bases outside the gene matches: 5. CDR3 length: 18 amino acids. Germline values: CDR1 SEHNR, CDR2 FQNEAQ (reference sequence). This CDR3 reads CASSLGTSGRVTSYEQYF. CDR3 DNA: TGTGCCAGCAGCTTGGGGACTAGCGGGAGGGTAACCTCCTACGAGCAGTACTTC. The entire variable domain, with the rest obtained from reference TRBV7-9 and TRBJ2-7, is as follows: DTGVSQNPRHKITKRGQNVTFRCDPISEHNRLYWYRQTLGQGPEFLTYFQNEAQLEKSRLLSDRFSAERPKGSFSTLEIQRTEQGDSAMYLCASSLGTSGRVTSYEQYFGPGTRLTVT.

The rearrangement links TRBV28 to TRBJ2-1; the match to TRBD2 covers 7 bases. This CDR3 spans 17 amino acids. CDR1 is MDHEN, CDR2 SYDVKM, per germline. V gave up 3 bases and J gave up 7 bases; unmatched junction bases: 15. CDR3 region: CASSLASLSGYLNEQFF. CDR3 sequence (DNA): TGTGCCAGCAGTTTGGCTAGTCTTAGCGGGTACTTAAATGAGCAGTTCTTC.

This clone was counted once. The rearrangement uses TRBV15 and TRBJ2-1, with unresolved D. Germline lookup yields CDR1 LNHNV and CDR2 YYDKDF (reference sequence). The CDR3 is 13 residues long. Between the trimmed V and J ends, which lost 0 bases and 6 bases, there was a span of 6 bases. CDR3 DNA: TGTGCCACCAGCAGAGATCCCCTCAATGAGCAGTTCTTC. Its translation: CATSRDPLNEQFF. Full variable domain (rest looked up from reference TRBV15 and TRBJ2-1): DAMVIQNPRYQVTQFGKPVTLSCSQTLNHNVMYWYQQKSSQAPKLLFHYYDKDFNNEADTPDNFQSRRPNTSFCFLDIRSPGLGDTAMYLCATSRDPLNEQFFGPGTRLTVL.

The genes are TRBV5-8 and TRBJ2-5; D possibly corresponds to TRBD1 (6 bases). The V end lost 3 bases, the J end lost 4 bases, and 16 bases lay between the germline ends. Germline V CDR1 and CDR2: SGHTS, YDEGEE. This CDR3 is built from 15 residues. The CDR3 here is CASSSQGYGLETQYF. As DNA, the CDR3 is TGTGCCAGCAGCTCCCAGGGGTATGGACTAGAGACCCAGTACTTC.

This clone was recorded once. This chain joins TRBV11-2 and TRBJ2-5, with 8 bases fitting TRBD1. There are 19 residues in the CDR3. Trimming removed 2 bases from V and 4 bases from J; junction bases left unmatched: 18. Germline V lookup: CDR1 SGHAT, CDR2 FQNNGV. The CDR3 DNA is TGTGCCAGCAGCTTATCTACGGGACAGGACAAACGGGCAGGAGAGACCCAGTACTTC. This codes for CASSLSTGQDKRAGETQYF.

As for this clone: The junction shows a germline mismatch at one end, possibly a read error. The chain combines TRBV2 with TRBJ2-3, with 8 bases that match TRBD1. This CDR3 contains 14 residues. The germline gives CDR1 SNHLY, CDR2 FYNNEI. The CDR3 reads CASSEGQGVDTQYF. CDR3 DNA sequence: TGTGCCAGCAGCGAAGGACAGGGAGTAGATACGCAGTATTTT.

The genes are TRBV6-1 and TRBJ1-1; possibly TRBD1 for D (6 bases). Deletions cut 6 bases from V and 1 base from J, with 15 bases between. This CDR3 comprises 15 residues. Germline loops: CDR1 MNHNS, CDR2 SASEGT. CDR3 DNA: TGTGCCAGCAGCGCGCGACCGGGACAGAACACTGAAGCTTTCTTT. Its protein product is CASSARPGQNTEAFF.

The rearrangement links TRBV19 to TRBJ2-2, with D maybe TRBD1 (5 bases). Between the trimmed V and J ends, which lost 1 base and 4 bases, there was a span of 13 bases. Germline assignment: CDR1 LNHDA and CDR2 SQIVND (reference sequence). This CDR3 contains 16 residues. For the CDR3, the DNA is TGTGCCAGTAGTATAGCAGGGTCAACATCCACCGGGGAGCTGTTTTTT. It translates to CASSIAGSTSTGELFF.

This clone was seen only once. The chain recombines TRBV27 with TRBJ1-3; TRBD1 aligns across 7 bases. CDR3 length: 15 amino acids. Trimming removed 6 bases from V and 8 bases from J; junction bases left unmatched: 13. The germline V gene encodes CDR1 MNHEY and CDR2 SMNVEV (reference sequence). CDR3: CASSPSGGKRDTIYF. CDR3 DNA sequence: TGTGCCAGCAGCCCCTCAGGGGGGAAAAGGGACACCATATATTTT.

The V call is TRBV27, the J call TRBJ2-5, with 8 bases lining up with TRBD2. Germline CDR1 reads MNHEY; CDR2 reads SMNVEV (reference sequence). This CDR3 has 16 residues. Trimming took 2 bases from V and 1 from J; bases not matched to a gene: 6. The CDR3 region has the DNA TGTGCCAGCAGTTTAACCGGCGGGGGGACCCAAGAGACCCAGTACTTC. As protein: CASSLTGGGTQETQYF.

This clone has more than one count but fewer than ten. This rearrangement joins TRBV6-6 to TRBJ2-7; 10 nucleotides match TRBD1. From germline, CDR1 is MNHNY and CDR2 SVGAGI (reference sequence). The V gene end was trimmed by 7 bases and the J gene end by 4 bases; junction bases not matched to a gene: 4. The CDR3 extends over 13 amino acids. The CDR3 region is CASTGTGEYEQYF. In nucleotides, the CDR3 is TGTGCCAGCACTGGGACAGGGGAGTACGAGCAGTACTTC.

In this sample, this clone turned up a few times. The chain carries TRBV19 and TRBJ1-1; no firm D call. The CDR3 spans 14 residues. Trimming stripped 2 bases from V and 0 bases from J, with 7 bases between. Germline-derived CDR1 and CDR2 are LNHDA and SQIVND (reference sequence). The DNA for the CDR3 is TGTGCCAGTAGTATATTGGGCGTGAACACTGAAGCTTTCTTT. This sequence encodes CASSILGVNTEAFF.

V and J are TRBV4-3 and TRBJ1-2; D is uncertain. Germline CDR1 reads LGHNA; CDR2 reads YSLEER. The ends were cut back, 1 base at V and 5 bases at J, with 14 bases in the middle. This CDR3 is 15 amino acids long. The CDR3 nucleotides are TGCGCCAGCAGCCAAGCGTCAGGAGCGGAGTATGGCTACACCTTC. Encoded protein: CASSQASGAEYGYTF.

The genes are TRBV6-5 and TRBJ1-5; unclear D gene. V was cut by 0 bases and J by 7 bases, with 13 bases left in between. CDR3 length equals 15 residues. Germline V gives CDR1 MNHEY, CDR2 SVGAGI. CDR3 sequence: CASSYSGQLKQPQHF. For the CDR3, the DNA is TGTGCCAGCAGTTACTCTGGCCAGTTAAAACAGCCCCAGCATTTT.

CDR3 in amino acids: CASSYVPGARGDTQYF. The CDR3 DNA reads TGTGCCAGCAGTTACGTCCCTGGGGCCCGAGGAGATACGCAGTATTTT. The chain combines TRBV6-6 with TRBJ2-3; D is perhaps TRBD1 (5 bases). This CDR3 has 16 amino acids. From germline, CDR1 is MNHNY and CDR2 SVGAGI (reference sequence). Trimming shortened V by 2 bases and J by 5 bases, and 17 bases separated the two germline ends.

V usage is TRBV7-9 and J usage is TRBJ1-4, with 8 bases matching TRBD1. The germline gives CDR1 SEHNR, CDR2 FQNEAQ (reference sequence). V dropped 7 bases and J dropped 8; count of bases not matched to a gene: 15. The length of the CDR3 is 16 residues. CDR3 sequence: CASNRHTGGFFEKLFF. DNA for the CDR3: TGTGCCAGCAATCGTCATACAGGGGGTTTCTTCGAAAAACTGTTTTTT. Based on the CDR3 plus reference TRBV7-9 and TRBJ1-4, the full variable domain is DTGVSQNPRHKITKRGQNVTFRCDPISEHNRLYWYRQTLGQGPEFLTYFQNEAQLEKSRLLSDRFSAERPKGSFSTLEIQRTEQGDSAMYLCASNRHTGGFFEKLFFGSGTQLSVL.

CDR3 sequence reads: CASSFDRGLETQYF. CDR3 in DNA: TGTGCCAGCAGCTTCGACAGGGGGCTGGAGACCCAGTACTTC. This sequence joins TRBV7-2 and TRBJ2-5, with 10 bases fitting TRBD1. This CDR3 comprises 14 residues. Unmatched junction bases numbered 3, after V lost 3 bases and J lost 5 bases. Germline loops: CDR1 SGHTA, CDR2 FQGNSA.

The CDR3 bases are TGTGCCAGCAGCCCTAACACGGGAGGTGGTGAAAAACTGTTTTTT. Translating gives CASSPNTGGGEKLFF. The J gene is TRBJ1-4, the V gene TRBV9; no clear D. CDR3 size: 15 residues. CDR1 SGDLS and CDR2 YYNGEE come from the germline V gene. Trimming pared 4 bases from V and 7 bases from J, leaving 17 bases between.